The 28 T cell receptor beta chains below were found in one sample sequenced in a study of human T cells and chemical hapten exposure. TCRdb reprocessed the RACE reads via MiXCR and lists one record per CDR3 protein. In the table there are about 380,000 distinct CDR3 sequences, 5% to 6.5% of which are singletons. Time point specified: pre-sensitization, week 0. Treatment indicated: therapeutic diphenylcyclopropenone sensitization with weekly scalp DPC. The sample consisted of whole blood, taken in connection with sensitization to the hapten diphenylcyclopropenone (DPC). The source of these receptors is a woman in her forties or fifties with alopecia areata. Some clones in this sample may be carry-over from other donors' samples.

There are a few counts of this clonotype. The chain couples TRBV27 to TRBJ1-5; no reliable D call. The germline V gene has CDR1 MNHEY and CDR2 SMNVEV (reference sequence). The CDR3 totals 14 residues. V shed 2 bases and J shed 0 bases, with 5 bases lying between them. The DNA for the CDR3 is TGTGCCAGCAGTTTACATGGTAGCAATCAGCCCCAGCATTTT. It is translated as CASSLHGSNQPQHF.

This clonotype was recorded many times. The CDR3 DNA sequence: TGTGCCAGTACCGAGGGGGGGCGACTGGACTATGGCTACACCTTC. This codes for CASTEGGRLDYGYTF. The chain recombines TRBV28 with TRBJ1-2; D possibly corresponds to TRBD1 (6 bases). CDR1 is MDHEN and CDR2 is SYDVKM in the germline V gene. This CDR3 region has 15 residues. The germline V and J ends were trimmed by 9 bases and 3 bases, with 20 bases remaining between them.

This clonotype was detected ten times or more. CDR3 DNA: TGTGCCAGCAACCCCAGGACATCCCTCTATGGCTACACCTTC. Translated, it gives CASNPRTSLYGYTF. The chain joins TRBV6-2 or TRBV6-3 to TRBJ1-2; TRBD1 might be the D (5 bases). The germline V gene encodes CDR1 MNHEY and CDR2 SVGEGT. The CDR3 is made up of 14 amino acids. V lost 7 bases to trimming and J lost 4 bases, with 16 bases between them.

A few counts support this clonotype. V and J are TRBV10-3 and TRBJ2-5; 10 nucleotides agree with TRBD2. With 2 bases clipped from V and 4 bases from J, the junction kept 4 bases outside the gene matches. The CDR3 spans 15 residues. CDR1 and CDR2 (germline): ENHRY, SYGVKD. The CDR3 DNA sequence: TGTGCCATCAGTGAGAGGGTAGCGGGAGGAGAGACCCAGTACTTC. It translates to CAISERVAGGETQYF.

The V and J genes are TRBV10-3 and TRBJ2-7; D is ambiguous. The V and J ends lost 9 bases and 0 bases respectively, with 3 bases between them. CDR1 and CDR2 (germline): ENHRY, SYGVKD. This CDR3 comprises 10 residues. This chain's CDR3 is CAMSSYEQYF. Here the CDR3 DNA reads TGTGCCATGAGCTCCTACGAGCAGTACTTC.

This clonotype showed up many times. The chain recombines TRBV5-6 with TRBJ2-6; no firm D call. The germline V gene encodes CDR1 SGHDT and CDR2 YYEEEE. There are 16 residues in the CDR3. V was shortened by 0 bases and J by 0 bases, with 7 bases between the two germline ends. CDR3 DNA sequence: TGTGCCAGCAGCTTGGGCTGGGGCTCTGGGGCCAACGTCCTGACTTTC. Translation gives CASSLGWGSGANVLTF.

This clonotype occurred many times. CDR3 bases: TGTGCCACCAGCCACCTCACCACCGGGGAGCTGTTTTTT. Protein sequence: CATSHLTTGELFF. This chain uses TRBV15 with TRBJ2-2; D unresolved. CDR3 size: 13 residues. V lost 5 bases, J lost 4 bases, and 8 bases lay in between. Germline V gene sequence: CDR1 LNHNV, CDR2 YYDKDF (reference sequence).

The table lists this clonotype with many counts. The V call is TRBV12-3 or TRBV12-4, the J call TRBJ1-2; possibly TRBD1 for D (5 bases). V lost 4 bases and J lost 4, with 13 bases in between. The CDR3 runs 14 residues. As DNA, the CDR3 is TGTGCCAGCAGTTCCCGGGACCGATCCTATGGCTACACCTTC. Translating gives CASSSRDRSYGYTF.

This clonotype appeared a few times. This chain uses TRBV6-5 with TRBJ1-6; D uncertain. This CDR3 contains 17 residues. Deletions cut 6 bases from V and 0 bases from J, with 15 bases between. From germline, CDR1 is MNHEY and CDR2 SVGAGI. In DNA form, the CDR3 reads TGTGCCAGCAGCCCTCAGACGGGGAGCTCCTATAATTCACCCCTCCACTTT. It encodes CASSPQTGSSYNSPLHF.

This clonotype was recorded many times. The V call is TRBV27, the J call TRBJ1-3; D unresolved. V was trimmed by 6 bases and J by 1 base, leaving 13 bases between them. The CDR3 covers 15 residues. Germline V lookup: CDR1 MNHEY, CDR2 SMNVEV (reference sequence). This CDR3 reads CASRPDSSSGNTIYF. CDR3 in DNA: TGTGCCAGCAGGCCGGACTCCTCTTCTGGAAACACCATATATTTT.

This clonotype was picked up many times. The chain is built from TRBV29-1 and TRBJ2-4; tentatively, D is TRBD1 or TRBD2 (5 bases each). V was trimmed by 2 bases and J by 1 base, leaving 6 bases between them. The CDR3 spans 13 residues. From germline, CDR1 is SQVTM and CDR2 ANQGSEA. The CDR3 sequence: CSVEWGAKNIQYF. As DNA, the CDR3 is TGCAGCGTTGAATGGGGGGCCAAAAACATTCAGTACTTC.

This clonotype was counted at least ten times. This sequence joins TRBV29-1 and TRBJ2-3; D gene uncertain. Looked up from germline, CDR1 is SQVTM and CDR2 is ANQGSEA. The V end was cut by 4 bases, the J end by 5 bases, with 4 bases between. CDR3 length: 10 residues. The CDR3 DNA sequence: TGCAGCGTTGTAATAGATACGCAGTATTTT. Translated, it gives CSVVIDTQYF.

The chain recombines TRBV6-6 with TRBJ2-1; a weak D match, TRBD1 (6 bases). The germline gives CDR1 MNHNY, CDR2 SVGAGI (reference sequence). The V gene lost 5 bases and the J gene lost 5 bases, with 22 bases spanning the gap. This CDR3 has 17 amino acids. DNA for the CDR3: TGTGCCAGCAGTCAACAGGGATCCCCCTCCTGGGACAATGAGCAGTTCTTC. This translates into CASSQQGSPSWDNEQFF.

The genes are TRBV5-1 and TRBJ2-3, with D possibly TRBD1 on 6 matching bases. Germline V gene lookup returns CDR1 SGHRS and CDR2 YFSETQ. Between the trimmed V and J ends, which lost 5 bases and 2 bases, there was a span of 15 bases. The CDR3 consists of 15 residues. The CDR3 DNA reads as TGCGCCAGCAGTACAACAGGGATTCTCACAGATACGCAGTATTTT. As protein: CASSTTGILTDTQYF.

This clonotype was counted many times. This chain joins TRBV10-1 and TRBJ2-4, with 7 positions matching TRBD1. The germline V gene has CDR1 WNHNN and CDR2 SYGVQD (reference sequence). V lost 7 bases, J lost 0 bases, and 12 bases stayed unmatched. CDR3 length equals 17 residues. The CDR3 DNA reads TGCGCCAGCAAACGCATACAGGGGTGCCTAGCCAAAAACATTCAGTACTTC. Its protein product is CASKRIQGCLAKNIQYF.

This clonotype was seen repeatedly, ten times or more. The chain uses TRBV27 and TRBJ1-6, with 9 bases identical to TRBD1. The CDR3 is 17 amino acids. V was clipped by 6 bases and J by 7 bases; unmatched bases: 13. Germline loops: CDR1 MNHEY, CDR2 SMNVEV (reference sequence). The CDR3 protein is CASRPNRGPRGNSPLHF. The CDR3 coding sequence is TGTGCCAGCAGGCCTAACAGGGGGCCCAGGGGGAATTCACCCCTCCACTTT.

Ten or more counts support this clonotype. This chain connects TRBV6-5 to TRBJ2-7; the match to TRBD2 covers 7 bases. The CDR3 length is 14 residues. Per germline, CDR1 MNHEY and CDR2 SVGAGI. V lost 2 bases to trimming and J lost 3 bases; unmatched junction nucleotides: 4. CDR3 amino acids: CASSYGWEGYEQYF. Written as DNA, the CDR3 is TGTGCCAGCAGTTACGGGTGGGAGGGCTACGAGCAGTACTTC.

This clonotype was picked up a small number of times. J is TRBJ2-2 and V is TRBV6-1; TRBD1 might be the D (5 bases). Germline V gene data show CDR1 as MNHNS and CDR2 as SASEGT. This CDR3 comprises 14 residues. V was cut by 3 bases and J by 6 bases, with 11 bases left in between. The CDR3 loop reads CASSDRYRSGELFF. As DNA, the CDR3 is TGTGCCAGCAGTGATCGCTACAGGTCCGGGGAGCTGTTTTTT.

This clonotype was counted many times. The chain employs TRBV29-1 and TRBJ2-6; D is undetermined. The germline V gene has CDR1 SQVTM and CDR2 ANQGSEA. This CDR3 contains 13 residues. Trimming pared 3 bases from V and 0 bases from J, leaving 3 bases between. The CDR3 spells CSVDNSGANVLTF. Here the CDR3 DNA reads TGCAGCGTTGACAACTCTGGGGCCAACGTCCTGACTTTC.

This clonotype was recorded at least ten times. CDR3 protein: CSVEWGGAIEQFF. The DNA for the CDR3 is TGCAGCGTTGAATGGGGGGGGGCCATTGAGCAGTTCTTC. The rearrangement joins TRBV29-1 to TRBJ2-1; maybe TRBD2 (7 bases). Germline CDR1 reads SQVTM; CDR2 reads ANQGSEA. The V and J ends lost 2 bases and 9 bases respectively, with 14 bases between them. This CDR3 comprises 13 residues.

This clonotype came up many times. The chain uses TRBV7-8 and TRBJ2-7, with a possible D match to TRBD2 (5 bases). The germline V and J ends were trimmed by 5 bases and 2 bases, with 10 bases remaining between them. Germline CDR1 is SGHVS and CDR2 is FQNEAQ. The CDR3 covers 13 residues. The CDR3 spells CASSPDLAYEQYF. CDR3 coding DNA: TGTGCCAGCAGCCCGGACTTGGCCTACGAGCAGTACTTC.

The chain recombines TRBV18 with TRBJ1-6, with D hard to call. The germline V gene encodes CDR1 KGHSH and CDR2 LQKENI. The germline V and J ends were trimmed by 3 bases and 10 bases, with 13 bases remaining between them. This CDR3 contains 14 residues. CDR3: CASSPETSGSPLHF. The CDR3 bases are TGTGCCAGCTCACCCGAGACATCGGGATCACCCCTCCACTTT.

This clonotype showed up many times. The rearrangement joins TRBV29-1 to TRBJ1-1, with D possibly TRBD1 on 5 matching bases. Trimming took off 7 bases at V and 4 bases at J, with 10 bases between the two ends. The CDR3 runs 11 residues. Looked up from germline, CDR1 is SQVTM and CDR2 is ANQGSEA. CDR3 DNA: TGCAGCGCCAGCAGGGTCACTGAAGCTTTCTTT. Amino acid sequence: CSASRVTEAFF.

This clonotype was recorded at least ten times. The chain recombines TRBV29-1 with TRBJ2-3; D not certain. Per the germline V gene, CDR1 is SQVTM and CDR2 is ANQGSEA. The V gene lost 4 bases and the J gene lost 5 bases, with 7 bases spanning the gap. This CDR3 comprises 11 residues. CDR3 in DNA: TGCAGCGTTGTGGCCCGAGATACGCAGTATTTT. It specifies CSVVARDTQYF.

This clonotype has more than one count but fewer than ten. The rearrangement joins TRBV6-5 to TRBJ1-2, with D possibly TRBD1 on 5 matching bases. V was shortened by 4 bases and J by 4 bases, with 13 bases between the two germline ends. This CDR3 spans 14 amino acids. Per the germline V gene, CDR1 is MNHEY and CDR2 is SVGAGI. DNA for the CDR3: TGTGCCAGCAGTTCTGCAGGGAGCACCTATGGCTACACCTTC. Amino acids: CASSSAGSTYGYTF.

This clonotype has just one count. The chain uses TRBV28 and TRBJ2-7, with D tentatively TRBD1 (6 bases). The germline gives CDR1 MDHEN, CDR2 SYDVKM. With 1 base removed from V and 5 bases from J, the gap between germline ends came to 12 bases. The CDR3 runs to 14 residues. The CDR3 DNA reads TGTGCCAGCAGTTTATCGCACAGGGCGCACGAGCAGTACTTC. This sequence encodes CASSLSHRAHEQYF.

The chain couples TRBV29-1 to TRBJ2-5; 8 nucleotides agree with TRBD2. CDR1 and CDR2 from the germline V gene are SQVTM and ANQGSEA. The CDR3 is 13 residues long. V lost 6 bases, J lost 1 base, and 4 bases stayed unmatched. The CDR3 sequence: CSVVSGVQETQYF. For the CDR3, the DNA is TGCAGCGTGGTTAGCGGGGTCCAAGAGACCCAGTACTTC.

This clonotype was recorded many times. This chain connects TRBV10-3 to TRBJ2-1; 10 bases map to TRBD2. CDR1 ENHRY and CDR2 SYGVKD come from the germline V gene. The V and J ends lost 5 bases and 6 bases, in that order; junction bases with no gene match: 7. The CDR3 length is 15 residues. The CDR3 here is CAISYSGGAGNEQFF. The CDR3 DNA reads TGTGCCATCAGTTACAGCGGGGGGGCCGGCAATGAGCAGTTCTTC.